Detailed here is one T cell receptor beta chain. This sample was taken from a study of shared T cell receptors in the human thymus. Repertoires were generated with immunoSEQ multiplex PCR, while TCRdb's copy carries only in-frame clones and drops some. Altogether about 380,000 clones are present, approximately 95% being singletons, with the ten largest covering roughly 0.021%. This CDR3 is 16 amino acids long. V was clipped by 1 base and J by 5 bases; unmatched bases: 7. The sequence derives from a human donor. The chain joins TRBV6-7 to TRBJ2-2; 7 nucleotides line up with TRBD2. TRBV6-7 is flagged as an ORF with uncertain function. Material for sequencing was thymocytes. CDR3 DNA sequence: TGTGCCAGCAGTTACTGCCGGGACTATCGGACCGGGGAGCTGTTTTTT. This gives the protein CASSYCRDYRTGELFF.